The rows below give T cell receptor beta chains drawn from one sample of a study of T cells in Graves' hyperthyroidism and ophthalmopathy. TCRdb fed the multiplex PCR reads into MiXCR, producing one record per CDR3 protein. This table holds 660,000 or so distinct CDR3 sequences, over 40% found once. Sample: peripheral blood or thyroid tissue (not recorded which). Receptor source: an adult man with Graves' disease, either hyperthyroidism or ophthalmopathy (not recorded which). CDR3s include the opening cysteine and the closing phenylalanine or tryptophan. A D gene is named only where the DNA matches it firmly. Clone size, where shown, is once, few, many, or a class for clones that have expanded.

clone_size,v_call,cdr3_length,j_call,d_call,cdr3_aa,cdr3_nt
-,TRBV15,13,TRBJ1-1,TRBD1,CATSKVQGAKAFF,TGTGCCACCAGCAAGGTGCAGGGGGCCAAAGCTTTCTTT
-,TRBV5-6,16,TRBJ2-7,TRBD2,CASSHPTSGSSYEQYF,TGTGCCAGCAGCCACCCCACTAGCGGGTCCTCCTACGAGCAGTACTTC
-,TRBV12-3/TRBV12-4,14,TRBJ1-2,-,CASSTTRDTYGYTF,TGTGCCAGCAGTACGACACGGGACACTTATGGCTACACCTTC
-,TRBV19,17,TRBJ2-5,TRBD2,CASSQGLAGGPLETQYF,TGTGCCAGTAGTCAAGGACTAGCGGGAGGGCCATTGGAGACCCAGTACTTC
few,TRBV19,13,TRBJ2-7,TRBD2,CASNKREGYEQYF,TGTGCCAGTAATAAGCGGGAGGGCTACGAGCAGTACTTC
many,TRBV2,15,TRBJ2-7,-,CASSEQGGISSEQYF,TGTGCCAGCAGTGAGCAGGGCGGGATCTCCTCCGAGCAGTACTTC
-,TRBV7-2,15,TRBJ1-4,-,CASSPVSGGNEKLFF,TGTGCCAGCAGCCCCGTCTCGGGGGGGAATGAAAAACTGTTTTTT
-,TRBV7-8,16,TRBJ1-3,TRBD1,CASSSGTASSGNTIYF,TGTGCCAGCAGCAGCGGGACAGCGAGCTCTGGAAACACCATATATTTT
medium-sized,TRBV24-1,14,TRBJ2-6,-,CATSDLSGANVLTF,TGTGCCACCAGTGATTTATCTGGGGCCAACGTCCTGACTTTC
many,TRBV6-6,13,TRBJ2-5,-,CASSILGQETQYF,TGTGCCAGCAGCATACTAGGGCAAGAGACCCAGTACTTC
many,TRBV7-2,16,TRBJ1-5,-,CASSLRPDSANQPQHF,TGTGCCAGCAGCTTAAGGCCGGACAGCGCCAATCAGCCCCAGCATTTT